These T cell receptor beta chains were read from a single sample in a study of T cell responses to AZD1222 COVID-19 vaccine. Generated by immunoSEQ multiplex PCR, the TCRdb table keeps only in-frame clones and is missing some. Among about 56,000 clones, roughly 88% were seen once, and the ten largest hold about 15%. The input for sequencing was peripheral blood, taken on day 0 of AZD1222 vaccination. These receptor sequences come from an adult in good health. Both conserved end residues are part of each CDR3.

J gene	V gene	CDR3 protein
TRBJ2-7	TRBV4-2	CASSHPGQGAYEQYF
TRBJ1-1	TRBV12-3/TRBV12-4	CASSYGRVPEAFF
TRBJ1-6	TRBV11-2	CASSTVGGASSYNSPLHF
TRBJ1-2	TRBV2	CASAPRDTIRNYGYTF
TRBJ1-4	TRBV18	CASSPRRQSNEKLFF
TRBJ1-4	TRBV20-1	CSASRGNGEKLFF
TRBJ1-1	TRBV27	CASMPAPHRGGEAFF
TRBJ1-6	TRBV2	CASSDLGLLYSPLHF
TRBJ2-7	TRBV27	CASSYLSYEQYF
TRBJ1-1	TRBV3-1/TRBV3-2	CASSQIGGTEAFF
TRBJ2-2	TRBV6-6	CASSYGGSNTGELFF
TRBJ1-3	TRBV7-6	CASSVSGGFGNTIYF
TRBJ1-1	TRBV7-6	CASSLDGGKNTEAFF
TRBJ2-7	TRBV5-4	CASSLTGTSYEQYF
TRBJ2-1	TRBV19	CASSPLAEVSSEQFF
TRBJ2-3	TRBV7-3	CASSERLAGVGTDTQYF
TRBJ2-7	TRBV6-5	CASSFGGGVPYEQYF
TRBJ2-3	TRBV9	CASSSRGASRTTDTQYF
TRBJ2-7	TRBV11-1	CACSSSYEQYF
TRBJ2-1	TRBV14	CASSPLWTRIRNEQFF
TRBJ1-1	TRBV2	CASSLNRGRGLAEAFF
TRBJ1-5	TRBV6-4	CASLVDTPTDGQPQHF
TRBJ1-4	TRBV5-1	CASSPQGATNEKLFF
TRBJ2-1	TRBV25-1	CASSDLGGGGSYNEQFF
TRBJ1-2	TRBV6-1	CASSDRLGSYGYTF
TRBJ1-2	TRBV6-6	CASSYPGQGADGYTF
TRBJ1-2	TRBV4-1	CASSQEGLGYGYTF
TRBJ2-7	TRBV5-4	CASSLELAGSYEQYF
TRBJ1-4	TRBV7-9	CASSPRGLQGPNEKLFF
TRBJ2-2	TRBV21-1	CASSKGATGELFF
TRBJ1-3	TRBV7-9	CASSLAQYSPGNTIYF
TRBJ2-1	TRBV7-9	CASSLGRGRIDEQFF
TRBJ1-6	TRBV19	CASSTRGSSYNSPLHF
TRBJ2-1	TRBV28	CASSPGTGLYNEQFF
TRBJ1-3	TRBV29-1	CSVQIGTGNTIYF
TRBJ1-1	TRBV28	CASRPSGQNTEAFF
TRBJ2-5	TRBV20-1	CSGTVQETQYF
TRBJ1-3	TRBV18	CASSLQGSFGNTIYF
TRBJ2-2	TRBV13	CASSLLSGLTGLTGELFF
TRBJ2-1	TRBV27	CASSLLRGMDYNEQFF